This note documents a single T cell receptor (beta chain) sequence. These data are taken from a study of blood T cell repertoires in COVID-19. Produced via immunoSEQ multiplex PCR; TCRdb's table is partial and in-frame only. Here the sample spans roughly 150,000 clones, less than 90% being singletons. This TCR derives from a woman between 65 and 79 years old with acute or convalescent COVID-19. Sequenced input: peripheral blood.

The CDR3 DNA reads as TGCGCCAGCAGCCCGGACTCGAACTATGGCTACACCTTC. Its protein is CASSPDSNYGYTF. V is TRBV4-3 and J is TRBJ1-2; no clear D gene. The CDR3 runs 13 residues. V was shortened by 4 bases and J by 2 bases, with 8 bases between the two germline ends. CDR1 and CDR2 from the germline V gene are LGHNA and YSLEER.